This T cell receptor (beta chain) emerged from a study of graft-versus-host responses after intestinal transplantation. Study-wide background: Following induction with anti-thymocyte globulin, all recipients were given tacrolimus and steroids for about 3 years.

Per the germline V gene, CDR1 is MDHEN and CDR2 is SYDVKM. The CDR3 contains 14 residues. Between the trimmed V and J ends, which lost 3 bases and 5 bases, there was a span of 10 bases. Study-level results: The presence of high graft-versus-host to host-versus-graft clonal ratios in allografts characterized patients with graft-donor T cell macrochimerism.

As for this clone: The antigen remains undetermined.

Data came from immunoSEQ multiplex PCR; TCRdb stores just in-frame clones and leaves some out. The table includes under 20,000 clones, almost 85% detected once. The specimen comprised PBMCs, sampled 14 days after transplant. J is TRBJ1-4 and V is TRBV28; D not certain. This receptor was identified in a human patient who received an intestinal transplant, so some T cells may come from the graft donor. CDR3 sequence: CASSFEGTNEKLFF. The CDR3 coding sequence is TGTGCCAGCAGTTTTGAAGGTACAAATGAAAAACTGTTTTTT.